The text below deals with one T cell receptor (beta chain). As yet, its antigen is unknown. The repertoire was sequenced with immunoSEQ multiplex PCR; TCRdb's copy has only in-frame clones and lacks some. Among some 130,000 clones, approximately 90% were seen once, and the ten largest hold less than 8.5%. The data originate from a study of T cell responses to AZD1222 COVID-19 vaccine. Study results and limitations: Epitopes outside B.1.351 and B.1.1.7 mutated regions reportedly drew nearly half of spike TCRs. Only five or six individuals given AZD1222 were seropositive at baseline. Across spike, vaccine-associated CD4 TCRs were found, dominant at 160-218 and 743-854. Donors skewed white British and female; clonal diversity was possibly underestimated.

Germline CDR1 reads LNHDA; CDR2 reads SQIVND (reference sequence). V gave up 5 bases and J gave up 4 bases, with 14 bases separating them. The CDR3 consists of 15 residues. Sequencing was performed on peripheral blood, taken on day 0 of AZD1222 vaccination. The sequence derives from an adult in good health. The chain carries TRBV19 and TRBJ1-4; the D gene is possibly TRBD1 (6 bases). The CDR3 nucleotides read TGTGCCAGTAGTTCCCCCAGGGGAAATAATGAAAAACTGTTTTTT. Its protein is CASSSPRGNNEKLFF. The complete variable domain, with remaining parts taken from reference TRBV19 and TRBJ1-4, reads DGGITQSPKYLFRKEGQNVTLSCEQNLNHDAMYWYRQDPGQGLRLIYYSQIVNDFQKGDIAEGYSVSREKKESFPLTVTSAQKNPTAFYLCASSSPRGNNEKLFFGSGTQLSVL.